The 26 T cell receptor beta chains reported below all come from one sample, sequenced in a study of cytomegalovirus exposure and HLA in healthy donors. The PCR was carried out with 60 Vbeta primers and 13 Jbeta primers. Using immunoSEQ multiplex PCR, the repertoire was profiled, and TCRdb retains in-frame clones only, with some absent. Of around 200,000 clones listed, 83% are singletons. The sequenced material came from PBMCs. All receptors come from a girl between 5 and 17 years old in good health and CMV-seronegative.

The V call is TRBV25-1, the J call TRBJ2-3, with TRBD2 identical over 7 bases. V shed 7 bases and J 2 bases; nucleotides not matched to a gene: 9. The CDR3 spans 15 residues. From germline, CDR1 is MGHDK and CDR2 SYGVNS. The CDR3 sequence is CASTEAGKITDTQYF. The CDR3 DNA reads TGTGCCAGCACCGAAGCGGGGAAAATCACAGATACGCAGTATTTT. Together with reference TRBV25-1 and TRBJ2-3, the CDR3 gives the full variable domain: EADIYQTPRYLVIGTGKKITLECSQTMGHDKMYWYQQDPGMELHLIHYSYGVNSTEKGDLSSESTVSRIRTEHFPLTLESARPSHTSQYLCASTEAGKITDTQYFGPGTRLTVL.

The rearrangement uses TRBV11-2 and TRBJ2-7; D is unresolved. Trimming shortened V by 7 bases and J by 2 bases, and 21 bases separated the two germline ends. Germline values: CDR1 SGHAT, CDR2 FQNNGV. CDR3 size: 16 residues. The CDR3 loop reads CASTPPGASWPYEQYF. The CDR3 DNA is TGTGCCAGCACCCCCCCAGGTGCCTCTTGGCCCTACGAGCAGTACTTC.

V is TRBV28 and J is TRBJ2-1; a possible D gene is TRBD2 (6 bases). The germline gives CDR1 MDHEN, CDR2 SYDVKM. The V end lost 4 bases, the J end lost 4 bases, and 14 bases lay between the germline ends. This CDR3 is built from 15 residues. DNA for the CDR3: TGTGCCAGCAGTTCTCCCGGGACTCGGTACAATGAGCAGTTCTTC. Its protein is CASSSPGTRYNEQFF.

This clone was counted between two and nine times. The rearrangement uses TRBV19 and TRBJ2-3; perhaps TRBD1 as D (5 bases). The ends were cut back, 1 base at V and 4 bases at J, with 15 bases in the middle. Per the germline V gene, CDR1 is LNHDA and CDR2 is SQIVND (reference sequence). This CDR3 is 16 amino acids long. The chain's CDR3 is CASSIGTQRSADTQYF. The CDR3 coding sequence is TGTGCCAGTAGTATAGGGACACAACGATCGGCAGATACGCAGTATTTT.

CDR3 coding DNA: TGTGCAAGTCGCTACCGTCCTAGCGAATCCTCCGAGCAGTACTTC. Encoded protein: CASRYRPSESSEQYF. This chain uses TRBV12-2 with TRBJ2-7; whether TRBD2, the table's D call, matches the DNA was not checked. TRBV12-2 is listed as a pseudogene. The CDR3 length is 15 residues.

This clone appeared once. V is TRBV2 and J is TRBJ2-1; a possible D gene is TRBD2 (6 bases). Trimming left V 2 bases short and J 5 bases short, with 19 bases between. Germline-derived CDR1 and CDR2 are SNHLY and FYNNEI. The CDR3 spans 17 residues. The CDR3 protein is CASSEILLASDNNEQFF. The CDR3 coding sequence is TGTGCCAGCAGTGAAATACTTTTGGCTAGCGATAACAATGAGCAGTTCTTC.

The chain has TRBV9 and TRBJ2-7; 7 nucleotides align to TRBD2. The CDR3 is 15 residues long. The V gene end was trimmed by 4 bases and the J gene end by 5 bases; junction bases not matched to a gene: 12. Germline V gene data show CDR1 as SGDLS and CDR2 as YYNGEE. In nucleotides, the CDR3 is TGTGCCAGCAGCCCTTCTGGGGGGGGAGGCCACGAGCAGTACTTC. Translated: CASSPSGGGGHEQYF.

V and J are TRBV28 and TRBJ2-2, with D unclear. There are 15 residues in the CDR3. V was pared by 6 bases and J by 3 bases, with 14 bases between. Germline lookup yields CDR1 MDHEN and CDR2 SYDVKM. DNA for the CDR3: TGTGCCAGCAGCATGTCTAGATGGCACACCGGGGAGCTGTTTTTT. Its translation: CASSMSRWHTGELFF.

The gene calls are TRBV10-3 and TRBJ1-5, with 7 bases that match TRBD1. This CDR3 is built from 14 residues. Unmatched junction bases numbered 1, after V lost 4 bases and J lost 1 base. Germline loops: CDR1 ENHRY, CDR2 SYGVKD. In DNA form, the CDR3 reads TGTGCCATCAGTGCGGGACAGAGCAATCAGCCCCAGCATTTT. Protein: CAISAGQSNQPQHF.

The chain employs TRBV7-6 and TRBJ2-5, with D perhaps matching TRBD1 (6 bases). The CDR3 is made up of 16 amino acids. Germline V gives CDR1 SGHVS, CDR2 FNYEAQ. Trimming stripped 4 bases from V and 3 bases from J, with 18 bases between. The CDR3 bases are TGTGCCAGCAGCTCTCGACTTGGGGCAGGGGAAGAGACCCAGTACTTC. It specifies CASSSRLGAGEETQYF.

The chain links TRBV7-2 to TRBJ1-2; D may be TRBD1 (5 bases). V lost 1 base and J 8 bases, leaving 14 bases between the germline ends. The germline V gene has CDR1 SGHTA and CDR2 FQGNSA. The CDR3 spans 14 residues. CDR3 region: CASSLEGVVRGYTF. For the CDR3, the DNA is TGTGCCAGCAGCTTAGAAGGGGTGGTCCGGGGCTACACCTTC. The whole variable domain, filled in from reference TRBV7-2 and TRBJ1-2, reads GAGVSQSPSNKVTEKGKDVELRCDPISGHTALYWYRQSLGQGLEFLIYFQGNSAPDKSGLPSDRFSAERTGGSVSTLTIQRTQQEDSAVYLCASSLEGVVRGYTFGSGTRLTVV.

This clone was counted a few times. The rearrangement links TRBV4-1 to TRBJ1-2; the match to TRBD1 covers 8 bases. The CDR3 is 14 residues long. V lost 3 bases and J lost 4; bases outside the gene matches: 4. CDR1 is MGHRA and CDR2 is YSYEKL in the germline V gene. The CDR3 DNA reads as TGCGCCAGCAGCCACCCAGACAGGGGCTATGGCTACACCTTC. Its protein product is CASSHPDRGYGYTF.

This clone appeared a few times. The genes are TRBV7-9 and TRBJ1-1; D might be TRBD1 (6 bases). CDR3 length: 14 residues. V lost 8 bases to trimming and J lost 0 bases, with 13 bases between them. Germline values: CDR1 SEHNR, CDR2 FQNEAQ (reference sequence). CDR3 region: CASSDSFLNTEAFF. CDR3 sequence (DNA): TGTGCCAGCTCGGACAGCTTCTTGAACACTGAAGCTTTCTTT.

The chain carries TRBV6-1 and TRBJ1-2; 10 nucleotides align to TRBD1. CDR1 is MNHNS, CDR2 SASEGT, per germline. Trimming removed 6 bases from V and 2 bases from J; junction bases left unmatched: 6. This CDR3 region has 15 residues. The CDR3 loop is CASSQGQGTNYGYTF. The CDR3 region has the DNA TGTGCCAGCAGCCAGGGACAGGGGACAAACTATGGCTACACCTTC.

The chain links TRBV10-3 to TRBJ1-1; TRBD1 might be the D (6 bases). Germline loops: CDR1 ENHRY, CDR2 SYGVKD. The CDR3 sequence is 15 residues long. Trimming took 0 bases from V and 2 from J, leaving 10 bases between them. For the CDR3, the DNA is TGTGCCATCAGTGAGTCGGGCAGGGGTAACACTGAAGCTTTCTTT. Translated, it gives CAISESGRGNTEAFF.

The chain has TRBV28 and TRBJ2-7; 7 bases line up with TRBD1. With V trimmed by 6 bases and J by 0 bases, 23 bases remained unmatched. Germline V gene sequence: CDR1 MDHEN, CDR2 SYDVKM. CDR3 size: 20 residues. The CDR3: CASSHPARDRNTYPSYEQYF. As DNA, the CDR3 is TGTGCCAGCAGCCACCCCGCCCGGGACAGAAACACGTATCCCTCCTACGAGCAGTACTTC.

The chain has TRBV5-1 and TRBJ2-5, with 9 nucleotides matching TRBD1. V was clipped by 4 bases and J by 4 bases; unmatched bases: 8. The CDR3 loop spans 15 amino acids. The germline V gene encodes CDR1 SGHRS and CDR2 YFSETQ. CDR3 nucleotides: TGCGCCAGCAGCACCGGGACAGGGAGTTCAGAGACCCAGTACTTC. Its translation is CASSTGTGSSETQYF.

This sequence joins TRBV7-9 and TRBJ2-7, with 8 bases matching TRBD1. The CDR3 extends over 13 amino acids. The germline V gene has CDR1 SEHNR and CDR2 FQNEAQ (reference sequence). V trimming: 5 bases; J trimming: 6 bases; junction bases outside the gene matches: 6. The CDR3 loop is CASSPGQGSEQYF. CDR3 DNA sequence: TGTGCCAGCAGCCCCGGACAGGGAAGCGAGCAGTACTTC.

The CDR3 sequence is CATSRRDSITDTQYF. CDR3 sequence (DNA): TGTGCCACCAGCAGAAGAGACAGCATCACAGATACGCAGTATTTT. The rearrangement joins TRBV15 to TRBJ2-3; TRBD1 is a possible D gene (5 bases). Germline V lookup: CDR1 LNHNV, CDR2 YYDKDF (reference sequence). V lost 2 bases and J lost 2, with 11 bases in between. The CDR3 is 15 amino acids.

V and J are TRBV15 and TRBJ2-7; D might be TRBD2 (5 bases). Germline loops: CDR1 LNHNV, CDR2 YYDKDF (reference sequence). The germline V and J ends were trimmed by 6 bases and 2 bases, with 14 bases remaining between them. The CDR3 has 14 residues. The CDR3 is CATRSLANPYEQYF. The CDR3 nucleotides are TGTGCCACCAGGAGCCTAGCAAACCCCTACGAGCAGTACTTC.

The rearrangement links TRBV10-1 to TRBJ1-2; D is possibly TRBD1 (5 bases). Germline V gene lookup returns CDR1 WNHNN and CDR2 SYGVQD (reference sequence). The CDR3 sequence is 15 residues long. V lost 1 base and J lost 8, with 17 bases in between. The CDR3 DNA sequence: TGCGCCAGCAGTGAGTTCCCAGGGTATGAGAGGGGCTACACCTTC. As protein: CASSEFPGYERGYTF.

This chain joins TRBV7-2 and TRBJ1-5; 9 bases map to TRBD1. V trimming: 5 bases; J trimming: 5 bases; junction bases outside the gene matches: 7. The V gene's germline CDR1 is SGHTA and CDR2 FQGNSA. The CDR3 is 15 residues long. The CDR3 DNA reads TGTGCCAGCAGCCCCATCCGACAGGGGGATCAGCCCCAGCATTTT. Its protein product is CASSPIRQGDQPQHF.

V is TRBV6-5 and J is TRBJ1-6; TRBD1 matches 9 bases. Trimming took 4 bases from V and 6 from J; bases not matched to a gene: 7. The CDR3 runs to 16 residues. CDR1 is MNHEY, CDR2 SVGAGI, per germline. The CDR3 DNA follows: TGTGCCAGCAGTTTTTCCGGGGGACAGGGTAATTCACCCCTCCACTTT. Protein product: CASSFSGGQGNSPLHF.

This sequence joins TRBV9 and TRBJ2-7; D call uncertain. Trimming took off 0 bases at V and 6 bases at J, with 13 bases between the two ends. There are 14 residues in the CDR3. CDR1 and CDR2 from the germline V gene are SGDLS and YYNGEE. The CDR3 region has the DNA TGTGCCAGCAGCGTAGATATAAGACACACCGAGCAGTACTTC. Its protein product is CASSVDIRHTEQYF.

The rearrangement links TRBV19 to TRBJ2-3; 7 bases map to TRBD1. There are 13 residues in the CDR3. Germline V gene data show CDR1 as LNHDA and CDR2 as SQIVND (reference sequence). The V and J ends lost 8 bases and 8 bases, in that order; junction bases with no gene match: 10. CDR3 DNA sequence: TGTGCCAGTGCCCGGGACAGACGAAGTACGCAGTATTTT. The encoded protein is CASARDRRSTQYF.

V and J are TRBV25-1 and TRBJ1-1; D may be TRBD1 (5 bases). The CDR3 contains 14 residues. Trimming shortened V by 1 base and J by 3 bases, and 9 bases separated the two germline ends. Germline V gene sequence: CDR1 MGHDK, CDR2 SYGVNS. CDR3 region: CASSEWAGYTEAFF. The CDR3 region has the DNA TGTGCCAGCAGTGAATGGGCAGGGTACACTGAAGCTTTCTTT.